The clone carrying this TCR beta chain was seen ten or more times. What it binds is not known. This sample is part of a study of Graves' ophthalmopathy and Graves' hyperthyroidism. Study-level information: The authors defined stable hyperthyroidism as no ophthalmopathy within 18 months of follow-up.

The study amplified TCR beta CDR3 regions using RNA transcripts. An initial RT-PCR round employing HTBI primers preceded a second-round multiplex PCR. TCRdb reanalysed the multiplex PCR reads using MiXCR and keeps one entry per CDR3 protein. Here the sample spans over a million distinct CDR3 sequences, 35% to 40% being singletons. Study results and caveats: Ophthalmopathy progression prediction by the model yielded a sensitivity of 60% to 71% and a specificity of less than 75%.

V was clipped by 0 bases and J by 5 bases, with 14 bases between them. This CDR3 contains 15 residues. Per the germline V gene, CDR1 is SGHRS and CDR2 is YFSETQ. Sample: peripheral blood or thyroid tissue (not recorded which). This clonotype originated in an adult man with Graves' hyperthyroidism. The chain couples TRBV5-1 to TRBJ2-5; D uncertain. CDR3 DNA: TGCGCCAGCAGCTTGGAGGCGGCGAGTTGGGAGACCCAGTACTTC. Its translation is CASSLEAASWETQYF.